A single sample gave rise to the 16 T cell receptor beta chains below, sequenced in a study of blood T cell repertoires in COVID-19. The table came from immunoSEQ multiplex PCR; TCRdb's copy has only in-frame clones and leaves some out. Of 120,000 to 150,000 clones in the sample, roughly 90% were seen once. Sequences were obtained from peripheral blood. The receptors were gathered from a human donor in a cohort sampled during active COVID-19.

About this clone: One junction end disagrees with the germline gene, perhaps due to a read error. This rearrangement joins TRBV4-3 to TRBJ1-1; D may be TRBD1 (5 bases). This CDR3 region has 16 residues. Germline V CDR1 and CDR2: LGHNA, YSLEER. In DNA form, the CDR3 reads TGCGCCCGCAGCCGGCCCGGGATTGGGGGGATTGGGGAAGCTTTCTTT. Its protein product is CARSRPGIGGIGEAFF.

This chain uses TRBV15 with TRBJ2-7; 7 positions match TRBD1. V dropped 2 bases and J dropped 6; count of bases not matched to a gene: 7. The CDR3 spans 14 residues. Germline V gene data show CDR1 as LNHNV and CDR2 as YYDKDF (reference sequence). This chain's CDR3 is CATSRRGLVFEQYF. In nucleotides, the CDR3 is TGTGCCACCAGCAGAAGGGGGCTAGTTTTCGAGCAGTACTTC.

The CDR3 is CASSLQSGGGGSTEAFF. DNA of the CDR3: TGTGCCAGCAGCTTACAGTCAGGGGGCGGCGGTAGCACTGAAGCTTTCTTT. The rearrangement uses TRBV7-3 and TRBJ1-1, with 8 positions matching TRBD1. Germline loops: CDR1 SGHTA, CDR2 FQGTGA. V shed 2 bases, J shed 4 bases, and the junction held 12 bases outside the gene matches. The CDR3 sequence is 17 residues long.

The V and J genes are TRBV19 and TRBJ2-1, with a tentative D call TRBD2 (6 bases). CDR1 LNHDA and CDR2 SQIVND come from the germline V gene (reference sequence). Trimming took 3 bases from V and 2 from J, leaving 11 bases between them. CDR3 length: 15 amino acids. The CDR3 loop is CASSMRGQPYNEQFF. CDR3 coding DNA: TGTGCCAGTAGTATGCGGGGCCAACCCTACAATGAGCAGTTCTTC.

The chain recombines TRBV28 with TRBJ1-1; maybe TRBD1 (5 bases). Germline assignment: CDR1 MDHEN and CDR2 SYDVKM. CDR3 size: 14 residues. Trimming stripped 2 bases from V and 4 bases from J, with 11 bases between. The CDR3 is CASSLGGLITEAFF. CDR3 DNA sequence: TGTGCCAGCAGTTTAGGGGGGTTGATCACTGAAGCTTTCTTT.

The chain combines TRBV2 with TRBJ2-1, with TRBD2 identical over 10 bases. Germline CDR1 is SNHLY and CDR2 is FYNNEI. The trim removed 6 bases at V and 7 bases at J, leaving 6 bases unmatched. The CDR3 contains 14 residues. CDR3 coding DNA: TGTGCCAGCAGCCCCAGCGGGGGGGCGAATGAGCAGTTCTTC. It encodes CASSPSGGANEQFF. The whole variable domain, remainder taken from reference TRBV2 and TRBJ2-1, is EPEVTQTPSHQVTQMGQEVILRCVPISNHLYFYWYRQILGQKVEFLVSFYNNEISEKSEIFDDQFSVERPDGSNFTLKIRSTKLEDSAMYFCASSPSGGANEQFFGPGTRLTVL.

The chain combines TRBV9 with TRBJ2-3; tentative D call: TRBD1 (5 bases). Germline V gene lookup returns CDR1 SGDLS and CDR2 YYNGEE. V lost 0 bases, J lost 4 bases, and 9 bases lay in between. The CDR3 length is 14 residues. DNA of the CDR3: TGTGCCAGCAGCGTAGCACTACAGGCAGATACGCAGTATTTT. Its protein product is CASSVALQADTQYF.

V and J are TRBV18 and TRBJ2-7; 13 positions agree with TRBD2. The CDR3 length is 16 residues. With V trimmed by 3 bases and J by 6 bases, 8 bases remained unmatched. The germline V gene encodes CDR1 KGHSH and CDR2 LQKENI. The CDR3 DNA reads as TGTGCCAGCTCACCGTCACTAGCGGGGGGGCTCGGCGAGCAGTACTTC. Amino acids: CASSPSLAGGLGEQYF.

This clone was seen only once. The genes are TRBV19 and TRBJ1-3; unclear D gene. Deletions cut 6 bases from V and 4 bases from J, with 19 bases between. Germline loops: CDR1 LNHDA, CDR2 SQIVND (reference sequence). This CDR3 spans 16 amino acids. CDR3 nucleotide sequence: TGTGCCAGTAGCCCTTTGGTACTGGCGGAAGGAAACACCATATATTTT. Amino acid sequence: CASSPLVLAEGNTIYF.

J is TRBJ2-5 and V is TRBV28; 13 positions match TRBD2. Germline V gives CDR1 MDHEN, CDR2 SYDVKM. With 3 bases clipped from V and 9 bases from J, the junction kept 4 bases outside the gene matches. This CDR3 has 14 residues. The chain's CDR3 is CASSLGTSGMSQYF. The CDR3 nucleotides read TGTGCCAGCAGTTTGGGGACTAGCGGGATGTCCCAGTACTTC.

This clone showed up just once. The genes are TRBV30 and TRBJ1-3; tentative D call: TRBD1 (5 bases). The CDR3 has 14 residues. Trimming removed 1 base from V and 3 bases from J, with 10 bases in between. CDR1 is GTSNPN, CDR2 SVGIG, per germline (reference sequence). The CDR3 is CAWSGGTFGNTIYF. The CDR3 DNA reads TGTGCCTGGAGTGGGGGGACTTTTGGAAACACCATATATTTT.

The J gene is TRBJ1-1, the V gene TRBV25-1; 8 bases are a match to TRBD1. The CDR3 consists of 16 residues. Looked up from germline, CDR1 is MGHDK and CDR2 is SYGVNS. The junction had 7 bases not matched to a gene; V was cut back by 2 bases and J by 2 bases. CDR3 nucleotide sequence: TGTGCCAGCAGTGAACCGCTCGGGACAGGAAACACTGAAGCTTTCTTT. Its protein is CASSEPLGTGNTEAFF.

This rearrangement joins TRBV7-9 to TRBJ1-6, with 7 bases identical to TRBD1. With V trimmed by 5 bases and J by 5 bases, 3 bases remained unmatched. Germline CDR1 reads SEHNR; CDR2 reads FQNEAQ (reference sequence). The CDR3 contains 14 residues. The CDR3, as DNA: TGTGCCAGCAGCCCGGGACAGAATAATTCACCCCTCCACTTT. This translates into CASSPGQNNSPLHF.

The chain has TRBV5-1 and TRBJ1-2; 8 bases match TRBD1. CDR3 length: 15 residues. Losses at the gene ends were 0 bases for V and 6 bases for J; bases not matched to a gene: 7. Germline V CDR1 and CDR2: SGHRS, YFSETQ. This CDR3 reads CASSLGPGGTNGYTF. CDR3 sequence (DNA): TGCGCCAGCAGCTTGGGACCAGGGGGCACAAATGGCTACACCTTC.

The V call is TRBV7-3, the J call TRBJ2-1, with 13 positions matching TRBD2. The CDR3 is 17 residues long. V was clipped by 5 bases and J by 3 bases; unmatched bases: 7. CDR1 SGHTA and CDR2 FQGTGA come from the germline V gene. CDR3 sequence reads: CASSVAGTSGIYNEQFF. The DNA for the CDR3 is TGTGCCAGCAGCGTCGCCGGGACTAGCGGGATCTACAATGAGCAGTTCTTC.

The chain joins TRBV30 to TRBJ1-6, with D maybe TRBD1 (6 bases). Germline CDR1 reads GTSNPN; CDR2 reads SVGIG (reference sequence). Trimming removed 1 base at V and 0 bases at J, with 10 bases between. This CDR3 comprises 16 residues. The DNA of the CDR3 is TGTGCCTGGAGTGCTACAGGGAGCTCCTATAATTCACCCCTCCACTTT. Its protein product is CAWSATGSSYNSPLHF.